This is a list of T cell receptor beta chains from one sample in a study of T cell responses to AZD1222 COVID-19 vaccine. Sequenced by immunoSEQ multiplex PCR; TCRdb stores in-frame clones only, minus some. The profile shows 250,000 to 300,000 clones, 94% of them singletons. The sample consisted of peripheral blood, taken 28 days after the second AZD1222 dose. The source is an adult who received the AZD1222 COVID-19 vaccine. The CDR3 runs from the conserved cysteine through the conserved F or W. Fields, in order: V gene, J gene, clone size, D gene, CDR3 length, CDR3 protein, CDR3 DNA. The D gene is left open where the match is weak. Clone size appears in some rows only: once, few, many, or a class for an expanded clone.

>TRBV28|TRBJ2-7|NA|TRBD1|13
CASSSGQGGEQYF
TGTGCCAGCAGTTCCGGACAGGGTGGCGAGCAGTACTTC
>TRBV19|TRBJ2-7|NA|NA|15
CASRPQNRQSYEQYF
TGTGCCAGTAGACCTCAGAACCGACAGTCCTACGAGCAGTACTTC
>TRBV9|TRBJ2-7|NA|TRBD1|14
CASSQGALSGEQYF
TGTGCCAGCAGTCAGGGGGCGCTCAGCGGCGAGCAGTACTTC
>TRBV27|TRBJ2-7|NA|TRBD1|15
CASSGYDRGPYEQYF
TGTGCCAGCAGTGGTTATGACAGGGGGCCCTACGAGCAGTACTTC
>TRBV5-4|TRBJ2-2|NA|TRBD2|18
CASSPGLAGGLRTGELFF
TGTGCCAGCAGCCCGGGGTTAGCGGGGGGGCTGAGGACCGGGGAGCTGTTTTTT
>TRBV2|TRBJ1-2|NA|NA|15
CASIPGGPPNYGYTF
TGTGCCAGCATCCCAGGCGGGCCTCCTAACTATGGCTACACCTTC
>TRBV5-1|TRBJ1-2|once|NA|18
CASSFLRSWTATNYGYTF
TGCGCCAGCAGCTTCCTCCGATCATGGACAGCGACCAACTATGGCTACACCTTC
>TRBV3-1/TRBV3-2|TRBJ1-3|NA|TRBD1|16
CASSLGTGLSGNTIYF
TGTGCCAGCAGCCTCGGGACAGGGCTTAGTGGAAACACCATATATTTT
>TRBV5-6|TRBJ2-7|NA|NA|13
CASSSISHYEQYF
TGTGCCAGCAGCTCCATAAGTCACTACGAGCAGTACTTC
>TRBV6-5|TRBJ1-2|few|NA|14
CASTEGPSIYGYTF
TGTGCCAGCACCGAGGGTCCTAGCATTTATGGCTACACCTTC
>TRBV6-5|TRBJ2-3|NA|TRBD2|15
CASSYQSGTTDTQYF
TGTGCCAGCAGTTATCAGAGCGGGACCACAGATACGCAGTATTTT